The next 9 T cell receptor beta chains were all read from a single sample in a study of T cells after yellow fever vaccination (dated by TCRdb to about 2019). The sample's treatment or condition label, decoded: live attenuated yellow fever vaccine strain. Receptor amplification or capture employed 5' RACE. Sequenced on an Illumina HiSeq 2500. Through fastp at Q25 and MiXCR, TCRdb rebuilt clones from the public reads, retaining in-frame beta chains. Rows with one shared CDR3 protein collapse into an entry with the most common genes and DNA. The sample table shows some 400,000 distinct CDR3 sequences, and about 6.2% are seen once. The ten largest account for approximately 15% of the sample. Source: PBMCs, taken 5 days after the yellow fever booster vaccination. The origin of the receptors is a young man who received the YFV17D yellow fever vaccine.

This clonotype was seen at least ten times. The rearrangement links TRBV5-6 to TRBJ2-1; 7 positions agree with TRBD2. The length of the CDR3 is 21 residues. In germline, CDR1 is SGHDT, CDR2 YYEEEE. V trimming: 2 bases; J trimming: 8 bases; junction bases outside the gene matches: 28. This chain's CDR3 is CASSFYVLVGGPEIPIYEQFF. CDR3 DNA sequence: TGTGCCAGCAGCTTCTACGTCTTAGTGGGAGGGCCTGAGATCCCGATATATGAGCAGTTCTTC. Full variable domain (remainder filled in from reference TRBV5-6 and TRBJ2-1): DAGVTQSPTHLIKTRGQQVTLRCSPKSGHDTVSWYQQALGQGPQFIFQYYEEEERQRGNFPDRFSGHQFPNYSSELNVNALLLGDSALYLCASSFYVLVGGPEIPIYEQFFGPGTRLTVL.

This clonotype was observed many times. The chain carries TRBV7-2 and TRBJ2-1; 7 nucleotides line up with TRBD2. The ends lost 5 bases at V and 1 base at J; junction bases unmatched: 8. Germline V gene data show CDR1 as SGHTA and CDR2 as FQGNSA. This CDR3 has 16 residues. CDR3 residues: CASSPQLARSYNEQFF. The CDR3 DNA is TGTGCCAGCAGCCCCCAACTAGCGCGATCCTACAATGAGCAGTTCTTC.

In its sample, this clonotype was seen a few times. The chain carries TRBV20-1 and TRBJ2-1; D possibly corresponds to TRBD1 (7 bases). This CDR3 region has 15 residues. V was clipped by 2 bases and J by 9 bases, with 20 bases between them. From germline, CDR1 is DFQATT and CDR2 SNEGSKA (reference sequence). The CDR3 spells CSARSSGGTAVEQFF. For the CDR3, the DNA is TGCAGTGCTAGATCCTCAGGGGGGACAGCGGTTGAGCAGTTCTTC.

In this sample, this clonotype turned up many times. The genes are TRBV12-3 or TRBV12-4 and TRBJ1-4; D is unclear. The CDR3 loop spans 14 amino acids. V was cut by 2 bases and J by 7 bases, with 11 bases left in between. The CDR3 here is CASSLFIGREKLFF. CDR3 nucleotide sequence: TGTGCCAGCAGTTTATTTATAGGGCGTGAAAAACTGTTTTTT.

This clonotype was detected many times. V is TRBV5-1 and J is TRBJ2-1, with unresolved D. This CDR3 contains 15 residues. V lost 0 bases and J 1 base, leaving 8 bases between the germline ends. CDR1 SGHRS and CDR2 YFSETQ come from the germline V gene. In nucleotides, the CDR3 is TGCGCCAGCAGCTTGGTATCCAATTCCTACAATGAGCAGTTCTTC. This sequence encodes CASSLVSNSYNEQFF.

The V gene is TRBV5-6, the J gene TRBJ2-2; D perhaps matches TRBD2 (5 bases). This CDR3 contains 15 residues. Trimming shortened V by 4 bases and J by 4 bases, and 14 bases separated the two germline ends. The V gene's germline CDR1 is SGHDT and CDR2 YYEEEE. CDR3 sequence (DNA): TGTGCCAGCAGCCCCGGGGTCGCGAGCACCGGGGAGCTGTTTTTT. This encodes CASSPGVASTGELFF. Full variable domain (rest looked up from reference TRBV5-6 and TRBJ2-2): DAGVTQSPTHLIKTRGQQVTLRCSPKSGHDTVSWYQQALGQGPQFIFQYYEEEERQRGNFPDRFSGHQFPNYSSELNVNALLLGDSALYLCASSPGVASTGELFFGEGSRLTVL.

This clonotype was detected only a few times. The chain links TRBV5-6 to TRBJ2-5, with a possible D match to TRBD1 (6 bases). There are 14 residues in the CDR3. Trimming left V 4 bases short and J 5 bases short, with 15 bases between. The germline V gene encodes CDR1 SGHDT and CDR2 YYEEEE. DNA for the CDR3: TGTGCCAGCAGCATCAAACAGGGTGGGGAGACCCAGTACTTC. Residues: CASSIKQGGETQYF.

This clonotype showed up just a few times. The V and J genes are TRBV30 and TRBJ1-1, with 8 positions matching TRBD1. J was trimmed by 8 bases and V by 2 bases; bases with no gene match: 4. Germline CDR1 and CDR2: GTSNPN and SVGIG (reference sequence). The CDR3 has 12 amino acids. The CDR3 reads CAWSPGTGEAFF. The DNA of the CDR3 is TGTGCCTGGAGTCCCGGGACAGGCGAAGCTTTCTTT.

V is TRBV7-8 and J is TRBJ2-1, with 9 bases that match TRBD2. With V trimmed by 1 base and J by 8 bases, 15 bases remained unmatched. The germline CDR1 and CDR2 sequences are SGHVS and FQNEAQ. The CDR3 sequence is 18 residues long. DNA for the CDR3: TGTGCCAGCAGCTTAGGGAGGACACTTAGCGGGAGAGCCTATGAGCAGTTCTTC. This gives the protein CASSLGRTLSGRAYEQFF.